The T cell receptor (beta chain) described here comes from a study of blood T cell repertoires in COVID-19. About the research overall: Some COVID-19 samples were acute and others convalescent; all came from the United States, Italy and Spain. Sample material is recorded as cDNA or gDNA derived from T cells, B-cell-depleted T cells, or PBMCs.

Per the original methods: The assay estimated nucleated cells by amplifying reference gene primers. Some clones are missing from TCRdb's copy, which holds only in-frame ones; the method was immunoSEQ multiplex PCR. D and trimming were read from the DNA, whereas the V and J calls and clone size are those reported in that table. This repertoire shows around 160,000 clones, roughly four fifths found once; its top ten account for approximately 11%. CDR3 size: 15 residues. The trim removed 6 bases at V and 5 bases at J, leaving 5 bases unmatched. Germline V gives CDR1 MNHEY, CDR2 SVGAGI. Sequenced material: peripheral blood. The V call is TRBV6-5, the J call TRBJ2-7; TRBD2 matches at 15 bases. This clonotype was sampled from a man in his 60s with active or convalescent COVID-19. The DNA for the CDR3 is TGTGCCAGCAGGGACGGGACTAGCGGGAGGAACGAGCAGTACTTC. Translation: CASRDGTSGRNEQYF.